Shown below are 18 T cell receptor beta chains from a single sample sequenced in a study of control samples from healthy donors and cancer patients. Method: immunoSEQ multiplex PCR; TCRdb's copy keeps in-frame clones and lacks some. The table includes approximately 170,000 clones, 90% to 95% detected once. Sequenced material: blood. The receptors originated from a woman in her 30s in good health.

J is TRBJ1-5 and V is TRBV19, with D unresolved. Trimming left V 2 bases short and J 0 bases short, with 11 bases between. The CDR3 consists of 16 residues. Germline values: CDR1 LNHDA, CDR2 SQIVND (reference sequence). The CDR3 coding sequence is TGTGCCAGTAGTATATGGGCAGACGATAGCAATCAGCCCCAGCATTTT. It encodes CASSIWADDSNQPQHF.

CDR3 protein: CTSSQDRRGAPYEQYF. The CDR3, as DNA: TGCACCAGCAGCCAAGATCGGCGGGGGGCGCCCTACGAGCAGTACTTC. The chain uses TRBV1 and TRBJ2-7; the table gives TRBD2 as D, unverified against the DNA. TRBV1 is flagged as a pseudogene. The CDR3 runs to 16 residues.

The chain carries TRBV6-1 and TRBJ1-5, with TRBD1 as a possible D gene (5 bases). Trimming removed 0 bases from V and 2 bases from J, with 8 bases in between. Per germline, CDR1 MNHNS and CDR2 SASEGT. The CDR3 runs 15 residues. The CDR3 spells CASSEAGGGNQPQHF. As DNA, the CDR3 is TGTGCCAGCAGTGAAGCTGGGGGTGGCAATCAGCCCCAGCATTTT.

The CDR3 loop is CATSRASSDTDTQYF. For the CDR3, the DNA is TGTGCCACCAGCAGAGCGAGTAGCGACACAGATACGCAGTATTTT. V is TRBV15 and J is TRBJ2-3; possibly TRBD2 for D (5 bases). CDR3 size: 15 residues. Trimming took off 1 base at V and 2 bases at J, with 10 bases between the two ends. From germline, CDR1 is LNHNV and CDR2 YYDKDF (reference sequence).

About this clone itself: This sample includes further DNA sequences coding for the same CDR3. The J gene is TRBJ2-2, the V gene TRBV7-9; tentatively, D is TRBD2 (6 bases). Germline-derived CDR1 and CDR2 are SEHNR and FQNEAQ (reference sequence). The CDR3 is made up of 16 amino acids. V was shortened by 1 base and J by 1 base, with 10 bases between the two germline ends. CDR3 in DNA: TGTGCCAGCAGCTTAGGGGCCGGGGGGAACACCGGGGAGCTGTTTTTT. This encodes CASSLGAGGNTGELFF.

The rearrangement links TRBV7-6 to TRBJ2-3; 8 bases align to TRBD2. CDR3 length: 14 amino acids. Germline V CDR1 and CDR2: SGHVS, FNYEAQ. V dropped 4 bases and J dropped 7; count of bases not matched to a gene: 7. CDR3 sequence reads: CASSYIGLANTQYF. The CDR3 nucleotides are TGTGCCAGCAGCTATATCGGACTAGCCAATACGCAGTATTTT.

This chain connects TRBV29-1 to TRBJ2-7; D is ambiguous. The CDR3 length is 12 residues. V lost 0 bases and J lost 3, with 6 bases in between. CDR1 SQVTM and CDR2 ANQGSEA come from the germline V gene. CDR3 sequence (DNA): TGCAGCGTTGAAGAGGGTGACTACGAGCAGTACTTC. This encodes CSVEEGDYEQYF.

This rearrangement joins TRBV5-6 to TRBJ2-5; 12 bases fit TRBD2. J lost 5 bases, V lost 3 bases, and 5 bases had no gene match. The germline gives CDR1 SGHDT, CDR2 YYEEEE. The CDR3 has 15 residues. CDR3 loop: CASSSTSGGLETQYF. CDR3 coding DNA: TGTGCCAGCAGCTCCACTAGCGGGGGGTTGGAGACCCAGTACTTC.

J is TRBJ2-4 and V is TRBV11-2, with 12 bases fitting TRBD2. This CDR3 is 17 amino acids long. J was trimmed by 0 bases and V by 5 bases; bases with no gene match: 5. The germline gives CDR1 SGHAT, CDR2 FQNNGV. CDR3 DNA sequence: TGTGCCAGCAGCGCGCGACTAGCGGGGGTAGCCAAAAACATTCAGTACTTC. Residues: CASSARLAGVAKNIQYF.

The gene calls are TRBV12-3 or TRBV12-4 and TRBJ1-1; tentatively, D is TRBD1 (6 bases). The CDR3 sequence is 13 residues long. V lost 6 bases and J lost 1, with 9 bases in between. The CDR3: CASRQDRNTEAFF. CDR3 nucleotide sequence: TGTGCCAGCAGGCAGGACAGGAACACTGAAGCTTTCTTT.

J is TRBJ2-7 and V is TRBV7-3; 7 nucleotides line up with TRBD2. This CDR3 spans 15 amino acids. J lost 4 bases, V lost 0 bases, and 6 bases had no gene match. The V gene's germline CDR1 is SGHTA and CDR2 FQGTGA. The DNA for the CDR3 is TGTGCCAGCAGCTTAACTCCAGCGGGGCAGTACGAGCAGTACTTC. It codes for CASSLTPAGQYEQYF. Combining the CDR3 with reference TRBV7-3 and TRBJ2-7 gives the whole variable domain GAGVSQTPSNKVTEKGKYVELRCDPISGHTALYWYRQSLGQGPEFLIYFQGTGAADDSGLPNDRFFAVRPEGSVSTLKIQRTERGDSAVYLCASSLTPAGQYEQYFGPGTRLTVT.

The gene calls are TRBV15 and TRBJ1-6, with 9 bases that match TRBD1. Germline V lookup: CDR1 LNHNV, CDR2 YYDKDF (reference sequence). V lost 0 bases and J lost 9; bases outside the gene matches: 3. This CDR3 spans 15 amino acids. Written as DNA, the CDR3 is TGTGCCACCAGCAGAGATCGGACAGGGGCTTCACCCCTCCACTTT. This translates into CATSRDRTGASPLHF.

This clone was counted only a few times. The CDR3 loop is CAWVWASGPNEQFF. The DNA of the CDR3 is TGTGCCTGGGTATGGGCTAGCGGACCCAATGAGCAGTTCTTC. The chain links TRBV30 to TRBJ2-1; TRBD2 agrees at 7 bases. The CDR3 spans 14 residues. Per germline, CDR1 GTSNPN and CDR2 SVGIG (reference sequence). V shed 5 bases, J shed 6 bases, and the junction held 10 bases outside the gene matches.

This chain connects TRBV25-1 to TRBJ1-4, with D unclear. The V gene's germline CDR1 is MGHDK and CDR2 SYGVNS. This CDR3 has 13 amino acids. V was clipped by 1 base and J by 8 bases, with 8 bases between them. This CDR3 is CASSELAREKLFF. The CDR3 DNA reads TGTGCCAGCAGTGAATTGGCCCGAGAAAAACTGTTTTTT.

This clone was seen only a few times. Other DNA sequences in the same sample also yield this CDR3. V and J are TRBV9 and TRBJ2-1; TRBD1 might be the D (6 bases). Between the trimmed V and J ends, which lost 3 bases and 4 bases, there was a span of 11 bases. Per germline, CDR1 SGDLS and CDR2 YYNGEE. The CDR3 covers 14 residues. For the CDR3, the DNA is TGTGCCAGCAGCGCCGGGACAACTTACAATGAGCAGTTCTTC. It specifies CASSAGTTYNEQFF.

The rearrangement joins TRBV27 to TRBJ2-7; 13 bases align to TRBD2. Germline lookup yields CDR1 MNHEY and CDR2 SMNVEV (reference sequence). This CDR3 has 17 residues. With V trimmed by 5 bases and J by 2 bases, 9 bases remained unmatched. The CDR3 sequence: CASSPGTSGKGTYEQYF. CDR3 coding DNA: TGTGCCAGCAGTCCCGGGACTAGCGGGAAGGGCACCTACGAGCAGTACTTC.

A word on this clone: Other nucleotide sequences in the sample specify the same CDR3. The chain employs TRBV6-5 and TRBJ1-1; TRBD1 matches at 7 bases. The junction had 6 bases not matched to a gene; V was cut back by 6 bases and J by 2 bases. Per germline, CDR1 MNHEY and CDR2 SVGAGI. The CDR3 is 14 amino acids. The CDR3 DNA reads TGTGCCAGCAGGCCTCGACAGGGAAACACTGAAGCTTTCTTT. It yields the protein CASRPRQGNTEAFF.

The V and J genes are TRBV27 and TRBJ2-7; D is uncertain. CDR1 MNHEY and CDR2 SMNVEV come from the germline V gene (reference sequence). V was shortened by 1 base and J by 5 bases, with 3 bases between the two germline ends. The length of the CDR3 is 11 residues. The CDR3 sequence is CASSLYHEQYF. CDR3 in DNA: TGTGCCAGCAGTTTATACCACGAGCAGTACTTC.